This T cell receptor beta chain stems from a study of CD8 T cells in ankylosing spondylitis. This clonotype was observed a handful of times. CDR1 is DFQATT and CDR2 is SNEGSKA in the germline V gene (reference sequence). V lost 4 bases and J lost 4, with 13 bases in between. This CDR3 is 13 amino acids long. One entry per CDR3 protein results from TCRdb running MiXCR on the 5' RACE reads. The sample comprises around 120,000 distinct CDR3 sequences, more than 20% of which are singletons, and around 12% rests with the top ten. The TCR was taken from a male donor with ankylosing spondylitis. Sequenced: synovial fluid, either unsorted or a sorted T cell fraction (not recorded which). J is TRBJ2-5 and V is TRBV20-1, with D possibly being TRBD1 (6 bases). CDR3 in DNA: TGCAGTGCTAAATACAGGGTCGGAGAGACCCAGTACTTC. Its translation: CSAKYRVGETQYF.